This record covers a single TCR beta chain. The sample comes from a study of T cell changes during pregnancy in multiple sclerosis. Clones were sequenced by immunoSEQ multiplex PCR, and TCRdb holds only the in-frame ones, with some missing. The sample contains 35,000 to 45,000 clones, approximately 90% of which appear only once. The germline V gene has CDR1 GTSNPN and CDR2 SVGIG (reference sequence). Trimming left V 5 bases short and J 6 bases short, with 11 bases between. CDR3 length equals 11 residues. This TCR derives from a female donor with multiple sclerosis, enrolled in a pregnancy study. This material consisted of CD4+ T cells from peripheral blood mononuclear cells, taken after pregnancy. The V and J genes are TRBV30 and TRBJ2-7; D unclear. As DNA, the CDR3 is TGTGCCTGGGCCCTAACCATCGAGCAGTACTTC. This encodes CAWALTIEQYF.